The 25 T cell receptor beta chains reported below all come from one sample, sequenced in a study of T-cell memory formation after mild COVID-19. One entry per CDR3 protein, called by TCRdb with MiXCR from the 5' RACE reads. This repertoire shows more than 400,000 distinct CDR3 sequences, over 15% found once; its top ten account for approximately 13%. Sequences were obtained from PBMCs or a T cell subset sorted from them (not recorded which). Receptors originate from an adult woman who had mild COVID-19 (a few samples of this study predate the infection). Cell type and time point are not known.

This clonotype was detected many times. This chain uses TRBV20-1 with TRBJ1-5, with 9 nucleotides matching TRBD1. This CDR3 has 16 residues. The junction had 9 bases not matched to a gene; V was cut back by 5 bases and J by 1 base. CDR1 is DFQATT and CDR2 is SNEGSKA in the germline V gene (reference sequence). CDR3 residues: CSARPGQGTSNQPQHF. DNA of the CDR3: TGCAGTGCTCGACCGGGACAGGGAACGAGCAATCAGCCCCAGCATTTT.

The chain uses TRBV12-3 or TRBV12-4 and TRBJ1-2; 8 nucleotides agree with TRBD1. The V gene end was trimmed by 3 bases and the J gene end by 2 bases; junction bases not matched to a gene: 11. The CDR3 is 17 residues long. CDR3 nucleotide sequence: TGTGCCAGCAGTTTGGGGACAGGCACGGCCTCAAACTATGGCTACACCTTC. It yields the protein CASSLGTGTASNYGYTF.

The chain joins TRBV7-9 to TRBJ2-7; D gene ambiguous. The CDR3 consists of 13 residues. The germline V gene encodes CDR1 SEHNR and CDR2 FQNEAQ (reference sequence). V was trimmed by 1 base and J by 4 bases, leaving 8 bases between them. The CDR3 here is CASSLVPEYEQYF. CDR3 DNA sequence: TGTGCCAGCAGCTTAGTCCCCGAGTACGAGCAGTACTTC.

This chain connects TRBV3-1 to TRBJ1-2, with TRBD1 identical over 12 bases. The germline V gene encodes CDR1 LGHDT and CDR2 YNNKEL (reference sequence). V dropped 3 bases and J dropped 7; count of bases not matched to a gene: 9. The CDR3 runs to 16 residues. The chain's CDR3 is CASSQAGTGGQGGYTF. CDR3 nucleotide sequence: TGTGCCAGCAGCCAGGCCGGGACAGGGGGCCAGGGTGGCTACACCTTC.

On this clonotype itself: A junction boundary mismatches the germline segment, possibly from a read error. This chain connects TRBV7-6 to TRBJ2-5; no clear D gene. CDR1 and CDR2 (germline): SGHVS, FNYEAQ. The CDR3 is 12 residues long. The CDR3 bases are TGTGCCAGAAGCTTAGATAGGCGGACCCAGTACTTC. It codes for CARSLDRRTQYF.

This clonotype was counted only a few times. The chain combines TRBV6-5 with TRBJ2-6; no reliable D call. The ends were cut back, 3 bases at V and 0 bases at J, with 6 bases in the middle. CDR1 MNHEY and CDR2 SVGAGI come from the germline V gene. CDR3 length: 15 residues. CDR3 DNA: TGTGCCAGCAGTTATCTGGCCTCTGGGGCCAACGTCCTGACTTTC. It specifies CASSYLASGANVLTF.

The rearrangement uses TRBV7-8 and TRBJ1-1; D remains unclear. There are 16 residues in the CDR3. Germline V lookup: CDR1 SGHVS, CDR2 FQNEAQ. Trimming cost V 0 bases and J 7 bases, with 18 bases left between them. This CDR3 is CASSLALSSGEYEAFF. Written as DNA, the CDR3 is TGTGCCAGCAGCTTAGCCCTATCTAGCGGCGAATATGAAGCTTTCTTT.

This clonotype was observed a few times. J is TRBJ1-2 and V is TRBV7-9, with D hard to call. CDR1 and CDR2 (germline): SEHNR, FQNEAQ (reference sequence). V lost 7 bases and J lost 1, with 25 bases in between. This CDR3 spans 18 amino acids. CDR3 nucleotide sequence: TGTGCCAGCACCACTACGACCTCGGACGGATTATTTAACTATGGCTACACCTTC. As protein: CASTTTTSDGLFNYGYTF.

The chain carries TRBV18 and TRBJ2-3; no clear D. Germline lookup yields CDR1 KGHSH and CDR2 LQKENI. The V end lost 2 bases, the J end lost 3 bases, and 15 bases lay between the germline ends. The CDR3 runs to 16 residues. In DNA form, the CDR3 reads TGTGCCAGCTCACCAAAGCGTACCCTGGAGACAGATACGCAGTATTTT. As protein: CASSPKRTLETDTQYF.

This clonotype was recorded a few times. This chain connects TRBV7-9 to TRBJ1-2, with no clear D. V was clipped by 5 bases and J by 7 bases, with 14 bases between them. The CDR3 loop spans 13 amino acids. Germline CDR1 SEHNR, CDR2 FQNEAQ (reference sequence). The CDR3 spells CASSPPAGLGYTF. CDR3 nucleotides: TGTGCCAGCAGCCCACCAGCCGGTCTTGGCTACACCTTC.

The chain recombines TRBV6-4 with TRBJ2-1, with D hard to call. This CDR3 is 16 amino acids long. Germline assignment: CDR1 MRHNA and CDR2 SNTAGT. V was cut by 0 bases and J by 2 bases, with 11 bases left in between. The CDR3 sequence: CASSDSNAATYNEQFF. As DNA, the CDR3 is TGTGCCAGCAGTGACTCGAATGCAGCAACCTACAATGAGCAGTTCTTC.

V and J are TRBV5-6 and TRBJ2-7; D is possibly TRBD2 (6 bases). CDR3 size: 13 residues. Germline V CDR1 and CDR2: SGHDT, YYEEEE. Trimming removed 4 bases at V and 0 bases at J, with 8 bases between. In nucleotides, the CDR3 is TGTGCCAGCAGCGGGGACTTCTCCTACGAGCAGTACTTC. Translated, it gives CASSGDFSYEQYF.

This clonotype was seen more than once but under ten times. V is TRBV10-3 and J is TRBJ2-7; tentative D call: TRBD2 (6 bases). The length of the CDR3 is 13 residues. The ends were cut back, 10 bases at V and 5 bases at J, with 18 bases in the middle. Looked up from germline, CDR1 is ENHRY and CDR2 is SYGVKD. CDR3 nucleotide sequence: TGTGCCACCCGCGTGGGAGGTATCAACGAGCAGTACTTC. Protein product: CATRVGGINEQYF.

The chain joins TRBV5-1 to TRBJ2-7; D is ambiguous. The CDR3 totals 12 residues. The V gene's germline CDR1 is SGHRS and CDR2 YFSETQ. Trimming took 6 bases from V and 1 from J, leaving 8 bases between them. CDR3: CASTSDSYEQYF. CDR3 bases: TGCGCCAGCACCTCCGATTCCTACGAGCAGTACTTC.

This clonotype was seen more than once but under ten times. CDR3 loop: CSARQGGRNQPQHF. DNA of the CDR3: TGCAGTGCTAGACAGGGGGGACGCAATCAGCCCCAGCATTTT. V usage is TRBV20-1 and J usage is TRBJ1-5; 7 nucleotides agree with TRBD1. The CDR3 covers 14 residues. J lost 2 bases, V lost 2 bases, and 3 bases had no gene match. From germline, CDR1 is DFQATT and CDR2 SNEGSKA (reference sequence).

V and J are TRBV15 and TRBJ1-2; 8 bases fit TRBD1. This CDR3 region has 14 residues. V was pared by 5 bases and J by 7 bases, with 9 bases of the junction left unmatched. Germline V gene data show CDR1 as LNHNV and CDR2 as YYDKDF (reference sequence). CDR3 protein: CATSFSTGTGGYTF. In DNA form, the CDR3 reads TGTGCCACCAGCTTCTCAACCGGGACAGGTGGCTACACCTTC.

The sample holds a few counts of this clonotype. The rearrangement joins TRBV12-3 or TRBV12-4 to TRBJ1-4, with D tentatively TRBD1 (6 bases). This CDR3 has 16 amino acids. V was shortened by 5 bases and J by 7 bases, with 20 bases between the two germline ends. The CDR3 loop is CASSDSGGASGEKLFF. The DNA of the CDR3 is TGTGCCAGCAGTGACAGCGGGGGGGCGTCGGGTGAAAAACTGTTTTTT.

This clonotype was found many times. The chain recombines TRBV20-1 with TRBJ2-3; TRBD1 agrees at 7 bases. Germline V gene sequence: CDR1 DFQATT, CDR2 SNEGSKA (reference sequence). The CDR3 is made up of 17 amino acids. The V gene end was trimmed by 1 base and the J gene end by 3 bases; junction bases not matched to a gene: 13. CDR3 DNA: TGCAGTGCTAGAGGGGTTTATGTAGGGGGCAGGACAGATACGCAGTATTTT. Translating it yields CSARGVYVGGRTDTQYF.

The chain combines TRBV6-5 with TRBJ2-7; TRBD2 aligns across 11 bases. From germline, CDR1 is MNHEY and CDR2 SVGAGI. This CDR3 is 15 amino acids long. The V segment lost 5 bases and the J segment 6 bases; nucleotides outside the gene matches: 9. The CDR3 protein is CASSTTSGSWVEQYF. The CDR3 bases are TGTGCCAGCAGTACAACTAGCGGGAGTTGGGTCGAGCAGTACTTC.

This clonotype was seen more than once but under ten times. The V and J genes are TRBV6-5 and TRBJ2-5; 8 positions match TRBD2. The CDR3 length is 15 residues. Germline CDR1 is MNHEY and CDR2 is SVGAGI. Trimming took 6 bases from V and 3 from J; bases not matched to a gene: 9. CDR3 sequence reads: CASSARTSGKETQYF. The CDR3 DNA follows: TGTGCCAGCAGCGCGCGAACTAGCGGTAAAGAGACCCAGTACTTC.

The rearrangement links TRBV7-3 to TRBJ2-5; 8 bases map to TRBD2. The CDR3 spans 13 residues. V dropped 5 bases and J dropped 5; count of bases not matched to a gene: 4. Germline CDR1 is SGHTA and CDR2 is FQGTGA. The CDR3 DNA sequence: TGTGCCAGCAGCACAGCGGGGGTTGAGACCCAGTACTTC. It codes for CASSTAGVETQYF.

This chain uses TRBV4-3 with TRBJ2-1; 7 bases agree with TRBD2. The germline V gene has CDR1 LGHNA and CDR2 YSLEER. Germline trimming cut 0 bases from V and 4 bases from J; bases unmatched to any gene: 9. The CDR3 is made up of 17 amino acids. CDR3 residues: CASSQDLARERYNEQFF. Here the CDR3 DNA reads TGCGCCAGCAGCCAAGATTTGGCGCGGGAGCGGTACAATGAGCAGTTCTTC.

The V and J genes are TRBV20-1 and TRBJ2-1; D remains ambiguous. Germline loops: CDR1 DFQATT, CDR2 SNEGSKA (reference sequence). Trimming cost V 6 bases and J 3 bases, with 15 bases left between them. The CDR3 loop spans 14 amino acids. CDR3 nucleotides: TGCAGTGCCGGTGGACGGGTCGTCTACAATGAGCAGTTCTTC. Translated: CSAGGRVVYNEQFF.

This chain uses TRBV20-1 with TRBJ1-6, with a tentative D call TRBD1 (5 bases). The germline CDR1 and CDR2 sequences are DFQATT and SNEGSKA (reference sequence). Trimming took off 7 bases at V and 7 bases at J, with 14 bases between the two ends. This CDR3 has 13 residues. The CDR3 loop reads CSVRDAGNSPLHF. Written as DNA, the CDR3 is TGCAGTGTGAGGGACGCCGGGAATTCACCCCTCCACTTT.

This sequence joins TRBV7-6 and TRBJ1-1; D not resolved. From germline, CDR1 is SGHVS and CDR2 FNYEAQ. CDR3 length: 15 amino acids. The V end lost 2 bases, the J end lost 1 base, and 11 bases lay between the germline ends. CDR3 in amino acids: CASSLLAGSNTEAFF. CDR3 DNA sequence: TGTGCCAGCAGCTTATTAGCCGGTTCGAACACTGAAGCTTTCTTT.